This entry lists 15 T cell receptor beta chains sequenced from one sample in a study of shared clonotypes between healthy human individuals. Selected positively for CCR7 and CD45RO-negative, naive CD8 cells excluded terminally differentiated effector memory CD45RA+ cells. Only in-frame clones appear in the TCRdb table, and some are missing; sequencing was by immunoSEQ multiplex PCR. The sample includes about 680,000 clones, roughly 94% of them seen just once. Sequencing used naive CD8+ T cells sorted from blood. These TCRs come from a man in his thirties or forties in good health.

The V call is TRBV5-8, the J call TRBJ2-1, with 8 bases fitting TRBD1. This CDR3 spans 16 amino acids. V lost 3 bases to trimming and J lost 0 bases; unmatched junction nucleotides: 5. Germline-derived CDR1 and CDR2 are SGHTS and YDEGEE. CDR3 DNA: TGTGCCAGCAGCTGGGGACAGGCTAGCTCCTACAATGAGCAGTTCTTC. Residues: CASSWGQASSYNEQFF.

A word on this clone: Other DNA sequences within the sample encode an identical CDR3. This rearrangement joins TRBV7-6 to TRBJ1-1; D gene unclear. Germline assignment: CDR1 SGHVS and CDR2 FNYEAQ. Trimming took off 1 base at V and 8 bases at J, with 8 bases between the two ends. The CDR3 has 12 residues. The CDR3 region is CASSLGGGEAFF. Here the CDR3 DNA reads TGTGCCAGCAGCTTAGGGGGAGGGGAAGCTTTCTTT.

This clone was detected only once. The rearrangement joins TRBV15 to TRBJ2-1, with D tentatively TRBD2 (5 bases). The length of the CDR3 is 16 residues. Germline V gene sequence: CDR1 LNHNV, CDR2 YYDKDF (reference sequence). Trimming left V 0 bases short and J 6 bases short, with 15 bases between. CDR3 region: CATSRDFQAASNEQFF. The CDR3 nucleotides read TGTGCCACCAGCAGAGATTTTCAAGCGGCATCCAATGAGCAGTTCTTC.

A single count supports this clone. This sequence joins TRBV5-6 and TRBJ2-1, with a possible D match to TRBD1 (5 bases). Between the trimmed V and J ends, which lost 3 bases and 4 bases, there was a span of 14 bases. Germline lookup yields CDR1 SGHDT and CDR2 YYEEEE. This CDR3 has 15 residues. CDR3 sequence (DNA): TGTGCCAGCAGCTGGGGCTGGGCGAATTACAATGAGCAGTTCTTC. Protein: CASSWGWANYNEQFF.

Written as DNA, the CDR3 is TGTGCCAGCAGTTTTGACGCGGGGCCAGCCAGGGGGGAGCAGTTCTTC. It is translated as CASSFDAGPARGEQFF. J is TRBJ2-1 and V is TRBV27, with D perhaps TRBD1 (7 bases). Germline CDR1 is MNHEY and CDR2 is SMNVEV (reference sequence). Trimming pared 3 bases from V and 10 bases from J, leaving 22 bases between. This CDR3 region has 16 residues.

The gene calls are TRBV9 and TRBJ1-3; D may be TRBD1 (6 bases). The germline gives CDR1 SGDLS, CDR2 YYNGEE. The CDR3 sequence is 14 residues long. The V and J ends lost 4 bases and 4 bases respectively, with 12 bases between them. This CDR3 reads CASSSQGGGNTIYF. The CDR3 DNA follows: TGTGCCAGCAGCTCACAGGGCGGAGGAAACACCATATATTTT.

The V call is TRBV6-6, the J call TRBJ2-7; D may be TRBD2 (5 bases). CDR1 is MNHNY and CDR2 is SVGAGI in the germline V gene (reference sequence). CDR3 length: 16 residues. With 5 bases removed from V and 3 bases from J, the gap between germline ends came to 20 bases. CDR3 in DNA: TGTGCCAGCAGTCACAGCGGCGGGCAGATTGTCTACGAGCAGTACTTC. Translating gives CASSHSGGQIVYEQYF.

The chain combines TRBV14 with TRBJ2-3, with 9 bases aligning to TRBD1. This CDR3 is 17 amino acids long. The trim removed 0 bases at V and 6 bases at J, leaving 10 bases unmatched. CDR1 is SGHDN, CDR2 FVKESK, per germline. The DNA of the CDR3 is TGTGCCAGCAGCCAAGAGGGGAGACAGGGGGATCCCGATACGCAGTATTTT. Encoded protein: CASSQEGRQGDPDTQYF.

This sequence joins TRBV9 and TRBJ2-3; 7 bases map to TRBD2. The CDR3 runs to 15 residues. Germline CDR1 is SGDLS and CDR2 is YYNGEE. Trimming at V came to 4 bases and at J to 4 bases, leaving 9 bases not matched to a gene. The CDR3 protein is CASSSPRAGADTQYF. DNA for the CDR3: TGTGCCAGCAGCTCACCGCGGGCGGGGGCAGATACGCAGTATTTT. Full variable domain (rest looked up from reference TRBV9 and TRBJ2-3): DSGVTQTPKHLITATGQRVTLRCSPRSGDLSVYWYQQSLDQGLQFLIQYYNGEERAKGNILERFSAQQFPDLHSELNLSSLELGDSALYFCASSSPRAGADTQYFGPGTRLTVL.

The J gene is TRBJ2-7, the V gene TRBV12-2; the table calls TRBD2, which could not be checked here. TRBV12-2 is marked as a pseudogene. The CDR3 has 16 residues. The CDR3 coding sequence is TGTGCAAGTCGCTTAGGATACGGGAGGCCATGGGACGAGCAGTACTTC. As protein: CASRLGYGRPWDEQYF.

Points on this clone: An end of the junction does not agree with germline; a read error may underlie this. The rearrangement uses TRBV7-3 and TRBJ2-7; either TRBD1 or TRBD2 may fit D (5 bases each). Looked up from germline, CDR1 is SGHTA and CDR2 is FQGTGA. The CDR3 loop spans 13 amino acids. In nucleotides, the CDR3 is TGTGCCAGCAGCAGTGCTGGGACCGCTATCCTGAACTTC. Protein product: CASSSAGTAILNF. Based on the CDR3 plus reference TRBV7-3 and TRBJ2-7, the full variable domain is GAGVSQTPSNKVTEKGKYVELRCDPISGHTALYWYRQSLGQGPEFLIYFQGTGAADDSGLPNDRFFAVRPEGSVSTLKIQRTERGDSAVYLCASSSAGTAILNFGPGTRLTVT.

The rearrangement uses TRBV11-2 and TRBJ2-3, with TRBD2 matching over 10 bases. Germline CDR1 reads SGHAT; CDR2 reads FQNNGV. The CDR3 is 17 residues long. V shed 4 bases and J 2 bases; nucleotides not matched to a gene: 9. The CDR3 region is CASSSTLGTSVTDTQYF. CDR3 sequence (DNA): TGTGCCAGCAGCTCCACTCTTGGGACTAGCGTCACAGATACGCAGTATTTT.

V usage is TRBV5-1 and J usage is TRBJ2-1; 7 positions match TRBD2. V shed 4 bases and J 8 bases; nucleotides not matched to a gene: 9. Germline V gene lookup returns CDR1 SGHRS and CDR2 YFSETQ. The CDR3 consists of 14 residues. CDR3 protein: CASSPITSVDEQFF. In nucleotides, the CDR3 is TGCGCCAGCAGCCCAATAACTAGCGTCGATGAGCAGTTCTTC. Filled out from reference TRBV5-1 and TRBJ2-1, the complete variable domain reads KAGVTQTPRYLIKTRGQQVTLSCSPISGHRSVSWYQQTPGQGLQFLFEYFSETQRNKGNFPGRFSGRQFSNSRSEMNVSTLELGDSALYLCASSPITSVDEQFFGPGTRLTVL.

The chain has TRBV21-1 and TRBJ2-5; whether TRBD2, the table's D call, matches the DNA was not checked. TRBV21-1 is marked as a pseudogene. The CDR3 totals 17 residues. CDR3: CASSKEGSKREQETQYF. The CDR3, as DNA: TGTGCCAGCAGCAAAGAAGGTTCTAAGCGGGAGCAGGAGACCCAGTACTTC.

V is TRBV28 and J is TRBJ2-2, with D perhaps matching TRBD1 or TRBD2 (5 bases each). Trimming left V 11 bases short and J 9 bases short, with 25 bases between. The CDR3 is 15 residues long. The germline CDR1 and CDR2 sequences are MDHEN and SYDVKM. In nucleotides, the CDR3 is TGTGCCTCCTCAATCCCGGTGGGGGTCCAAAGGGAGCTGTTTTTT. This translates into CASSIPVGVQRELFF.